This T cell receptor beta chain was sequenced during a study of shared clonotypes between healthy human individuals. On the study more broadly: The study enrolled a couple of women and three men aged 18 to 49.

CDR1 is SQVTM, CDR2 ANQGSEA, per germline. This CDR3 comprises 15 residues. V was clipped by 1 base and J by 2 bases; unmatched bases: 6. What was sequenced on ten immunoSEQ deep assay plates was unsorted PBMC DNA. Method: immunoSEQ multiplex PCR; TCRdb's copy keeps in-frame clones and lacks some. The repertoire includes some 500,000 clones, roughly 85% of them detected once, and less than 15% sits in the top ten. Every contributor of samples was a Caucasian grown-up residing in Nashville, Tennessee. This receptor was obtained from a woman in her forties in good health. Some clones in this sample may be carry-over from other donors' samples. This sequence joins TRBV29-1 and TRBJ2-3; 7 positions match TRBD2. The sample comprised PBMCs. CDR3 coding DNA: TGCAGCGTTGAAGGGGATGGGACTAACACAGATACGCAGTATTTT. Its protein product is CSVEGDGTNTDTQYF.